The source of this T cell receptor beta chain is a study of identical twins. There are a few counts of this clonotype. Germline V gene data show CDR1 as MNHEY and CDR2 as SMNVEV (reference sequence). Losses at the gene ends were 3 bases for V and 0 bases for J; bases not matched to a gene: 10. This CDR3 is 19 amino acids long. TCRdb re-derived calls from the 5' RACE reads in MiXCR, one entry per CDR3 protein. The table shows a few hundred thousand distinct CDR3 sequences, with about 8.3% occurring only once. No donor was unhealthy or non-Caucasian. These data also featured in a second study, about yellow fever vaccine responses in identical twins.

The TCR sequence derives from a woman aged 18-29 years in good health. Sequenced sample: CD8+ T cells sorted from blood. This rearrangement joins TRBV27 to TRBJ2-1, with 11 bases that match TRBD1. The CDR3 loop reads CASSLSGTGGSSSYNEQFF. The CDR3 DNA follows: TGTGCCAGCAGTTTGTCCGGGACAGGGGGATCAAGCTCCTACAATGAGCAGTTCTTC.